Below, 15 T cell receptor beta chains from the same sample are listed, as sequenced in a study of neurological immune-mediated disorders. Each CDR3 protein is one row after TCRdb ran MiXCR on the 5' RACE reads. The sample includes 95,000 to 110,000 distinct CDR3 sequences, approximately 10% of them seen just once. The time point is: longitudinal time-point 3. Sample: PBMCs. The receptors here all came from a female donor with HTLV-1-associated myelopathy (HAM/TSP).

This clonotype has ten or more counts. The chain recombines TRBV29-1 with TRBJ1-5; the D gene is possibly TRBD1 (6 bases). The length of the CDR3 is 14 residues. Germline V gene sequence: CDR1 SQVTM, CDR2 ANQGSEA. Deletions cut 5 bases from V and 2 bases from J, with 13 bases between. Written as DNA, the CDR3 is TGCAGCGTTAGGACAGACAGCGGCAATCAGCCCCAGCATTTT. It codes for CSVRTDSGNQPQHF. Together with reference TRBV29-1 and TRBJ1-5, the CDR3 gives the full variable domain: SAVISQKPSRDICQRGTSLTIQCQVDSQVTMMFWYRQQPGQSLTLIATANQGSEATYESGFVIDKFPISRPNLTFSTLTVSNMSPEDSSIYLCSVRTDSGNQPQHFGDGTRLSIL.

Here the CDR3 reads CASSPVRGQGSTQYF. In nucleotides, the CDR3 is TGTGCCAGCAGCCCCGTACGTGGCCAGGGGAGCACGCAGTATTTT. The rearrangement uses TRBV5-6 and TRBJ2-3; possibly TRBD1 for D (6 bases). V shed 4 bases and J shed 9 bases, with 21 bases lying between them. The germline gives CDR1 SGHDT, CDR2 YYEEEE. This CDR3 has 15 residues. The whole variable domain, remainder taken from reference TRBV5-6 and TRBJ2-3, is DAGVTQSPTHLIKTRGQQVTLRCSPKSGHDTVSWYQQALGQGPQFIFQYYEEEERQRGNFPDRFSGHQFPNYSSELNVNALLLGDSALYLCASSPVRGQGSTQYFGPGTRLTVL.

In this sample, this clonotype turned up many times. The chain links TRBV6-6 to TRBJ1-5; D not resolved. The CDR3 runs to 13 residues. Trimming took 6 bases from V and 5 from J, leaving 11 bases between them. CDR1 MNHNY and CDR2 SVGAGI come from the germline V gene (reference sequence). The CDR3 loop is CASRNGRDQPQHF. The CDR3 DNA is TGTGCCAGCAGAAACGGGCGGGATCAGCCCCAGCATTTT.

This clonotype has ten or more counts. The J gene is TRBJ1-2, the V gene TRBV6-5, with 9 positions matching TRBD1. The CDR3 sequence is 13 residues long. The V segment lost 11 bases and the J segment 8 bases; nucleotides outside the gene matches: 12. CDR1 MNHEY and CDR2 SVGAGI come from the germline V gene. DNA of the CDR3: TGTGCCGTGTATGGAGGGACAGGGACCGGCTACACCTTC. This sequence encodes CAVYGGTGTGYTF.

The sample holds many counts of this clonotype. The chain carries TRBV5-1 and TRBJ2-2; 7 nucleotides align to TRBD1. Trimming removed 4 bases from V and 6 bases from J; junction bases left unmatched: 9. CDR1 and CDR2 from the germline V gene are SGHRS and YFSETQ. The CDR3 length is 15 residues. The CDR3 region is CASSGFTTGSGELFF. CDR3 DNA sequence: TGCGCCAGCAGCGGATTTACGACAGGGTCCGGGGAGCTGTTTTTT.

This clonotype was found many times. J is TRBJ2-7 and V is TRBV27, with 7 bases matching TRBD1. The V gene's germline CDR1 is MNHEY and CDR2 SMNVEV (reference sequence). This CDR3 has 15 residues. J lost 5 bases, V lost 5 bases, and 12 bases had no gene match. CDR3: CASSPSTGRGHEQYF. For the CDR3, the DNA is TGTGCCAGCAGTCCTTCGACAGGGAGAGGCCACGAGCAGTACTTC.

The chain has TRBV12-5 and TRBJ2-3; D possibly corresponds to TRBD1 (5 bases). The CDR3 is 14 residues long. V lost 5 bases and J 0 bases, leaving 9 bases between the germline ends. The germline V gene has CDR1 LGHNT and CDR2 FRNRAP. The CDR3 DNA reads TGTGCTAGTGGTCTTCAGGGAAGCACAGATACGCAGTATTTT. Its protein is CASGLQGSTDTQYF. The full variable domain, rest sourced from reference TRBV12-5 and TRBJ2-3, is DARVTQTPRHKVTEMGQEVTMRCQPILGHNTVFWYRQTMMQGLELLAYFRNRAPLDDSGMPKDRFSAEMPDATLATLKIQPSEPRDSAVYFCASGLQGSTDTQYFGPGTRLTVL.

The chain recombines TRBV10-1 with TRBJ1-1, with D uncertain. Germline loops: CDR1 WNHNN, CDR2 SYGVQD (reference sequence). This CDR3 is 14 amino acids long. V shed 2 bases and J shed 3 bases, with 10 bases lying between them. CDR3 protein: CASSETQSYTEAFF. In DNA form, the CDR3 reads TGCGCCAGCAGTGAGACACAGAGCTACACTGAAGCTTTCTTT.

The V and J genes are TRBV20-1 and TRBJ2-1, with TRBD2 matching over 8 bases. There are 17 residues in the CDR3. Trimming at V came to 7 bases and at J to 0 bases, leaving 14 bases not matched to a gene. Per germline, CDR1 DFQATT and CDR2 SNEGSKA (reference sequence). The CDR3 DNA follows: TGCAGTGTTCGGGGGGGCCGCGAGTTGAGCTCCTACAATGAGCAGTTCTTC. This encodes CSVRGGRELSSYNEQFF.

The chain joins TRBV20-1 to TRBJ2-1; 9 bases line up with TRBD2. With V trimmed by 0 bases and J by 7 bases, 4 bases remained unmatched. The CDR3 has 14 amino acids. Germline V gene sequence: CDR1 DFQATT, CDR2 SNEGSKA (reference sequence). Here the CDR3 reads CSARDAGGVNEQFF. Written as DNA, the CDR3 is TGCAGTGCTAGAGACGCGGGGGGGGTAAATGAGCAGTTCTTC.

This clonotype was recorded many times. Here the CDR3 reads CSATPGTHFGYTF. The CDR3 DNA is TGCAGTGCTACTCCCGGGACCCACTTCGGCTACACCTTC. The rearrangement links TRBV20-1 to TRBJ1-2; a possible D gene is TRBD1 (5 bases). The ends were cut back, 4 bases at V and 8 bases at J, with 17 bases in the middle. Germline lookup yields CDR1 DFQATT and CDR2 SNEGSKA (reference sequence). The CDR3 is made up of 13 amino acids.

In this sample, this clonotype turned up many times. This chain connects TRBV12-3 or TRBV12-4 to TRBJ2-1; tentative D call: TRBD2 (6 bases). CDR3 size: 13 residues. The V and J ends lost 10 bases and 7 bases respectively, with 17 bases between them. For the CDR3, the DNA is TGTGCCAACCTAGTGGGGGGTCGTAATGAGCAGTTCTTC. Its protein product is CANLVGGRNEQFF.

This clonotype was recorded many times. The chain couples TRBV6-6 to TRBJ2-1, with TRBD2 matching over 10 bases. This CDR3 is built from 15 residues. V lost 2 bases and J lost 6; bases outside the gene matches: 4. Germline V CDR1 and CDR2: MNHNY, SVGAGI (reference sequence). For the CDR3, the DNA is TGTGCCAGCAGTTACCTTTTAGCGGGGGGCAATGAGCAGTTCTTC. Amino acid sequence: CASSYLLAGGNEQFF.

The table lists this clonotype with many counts. CDR3 sequence: CSARRQGGYEQYF. In nucleotides, the CDR3 is TGCAGTGCTAGAAGACAGGGGGGCTACGAGCAGTACTTC. The rearrangement joins TRBV20-1 to TRBJ2-7, with 9 bases aligning to TRBD1. The germline CDR1 and CDR2 sequences are DFQATT and SNEGSKA (reference sequence). Losses at the gene ends were 2 bases for V and 3 bases for J; bases not matched to a gene: 2. The CDR3 is 13 residues long.

This clonotype has ten or more counts. This chain links TRBV20-1 with TRBJ2-2; no firm D call. V was shortened by 0 bases and J by 5 bases, with 10 bases between the two germline ends. The V gene's germline CDR1 is DFQATT and CDR2 SNEGSKA (reference sequence). This CDR3 spans 14 amino acids. The CDR3 is CSARDYQGTGELFF. In nucleotides, the CDR3 is TGCAGTGCTAGAGATTACCAAGGGACCGGGGAGCTGTTTTTT.